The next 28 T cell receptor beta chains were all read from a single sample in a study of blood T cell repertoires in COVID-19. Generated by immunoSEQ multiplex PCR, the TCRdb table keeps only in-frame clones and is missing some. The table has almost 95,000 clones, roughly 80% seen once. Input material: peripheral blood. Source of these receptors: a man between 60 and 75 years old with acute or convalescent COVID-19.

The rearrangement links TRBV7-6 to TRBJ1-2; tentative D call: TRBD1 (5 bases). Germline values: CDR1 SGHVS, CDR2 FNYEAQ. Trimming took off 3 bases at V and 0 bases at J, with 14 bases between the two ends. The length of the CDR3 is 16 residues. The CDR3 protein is CASSLRPGTTNYGYTF. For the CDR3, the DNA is TGTGCCAGCAGCTTGCGTCCAGGGACTACTAACTATGGCTACACCTTC.

CDR3 bases: TGCGCCAGCAGTGCCGCAGATACCGGGGAGCTGTTTTTT. It codes for CASSAADTGELFF. This sequence joins TRBV10-2 and TRBJ2-2; D remains unclear. Germline CDR1 is WSHSY and CDR2 is SAAADI. The CDR3 is 13 residues long. V shed 4 bases and J shed 5 bases, with 8 bases lying between them.

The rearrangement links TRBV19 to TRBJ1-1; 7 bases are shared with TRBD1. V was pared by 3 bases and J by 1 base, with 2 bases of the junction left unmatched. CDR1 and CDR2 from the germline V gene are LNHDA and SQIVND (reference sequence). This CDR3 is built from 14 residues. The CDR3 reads CASSMTGTNTEAFF. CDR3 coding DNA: TGTGCCAGTAGTATGACAGGGACGAACACTGAAGCTTTCTTT.

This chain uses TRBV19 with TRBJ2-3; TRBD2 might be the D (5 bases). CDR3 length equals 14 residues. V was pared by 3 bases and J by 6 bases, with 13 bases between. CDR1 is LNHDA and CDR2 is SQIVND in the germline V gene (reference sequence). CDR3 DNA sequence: TGTGCCAGTAGTATTCGGGGTACTGCCGATACGCAGTATTTT. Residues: CASSIRGTADTQYF.

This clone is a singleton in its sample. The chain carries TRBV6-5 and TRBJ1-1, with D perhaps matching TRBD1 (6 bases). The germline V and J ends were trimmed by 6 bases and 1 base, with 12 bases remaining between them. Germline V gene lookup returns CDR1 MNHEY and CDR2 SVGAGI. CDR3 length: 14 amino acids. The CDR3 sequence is CASRPGHPNTEAFF. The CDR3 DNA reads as TGTGCCAGCAGGCCGGGACACCCGAACACTGAAGCTTTCTTT.

The CDR3 DNA follows: TGTGCCAGCAGCGGGGACAGGGGTGGAATCACTGAAGCTTTCTTT. Translated: CASSGDRGGITEAFF. The rearrangement uses TRBV7-9 and TRBJ1-1; 10 bases fit TRBD1. Trimming removed 5 bases from V and 4 bases from J; junction bases left unmatched: 7. CDR1 and CDR2 from the germline V gene are SEHNR and FQNEAQ (reference sequence). This CDR3 contains 15 residues.

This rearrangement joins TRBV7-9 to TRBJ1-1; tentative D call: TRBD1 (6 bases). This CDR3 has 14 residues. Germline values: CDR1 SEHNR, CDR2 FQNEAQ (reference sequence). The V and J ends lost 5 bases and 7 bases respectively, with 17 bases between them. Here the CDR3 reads CASSPGGGRVEAFF. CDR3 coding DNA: TGTGCCAGCAGCCCCGGGGGGGGGCGGGTTGAAGCTTTCTTT.

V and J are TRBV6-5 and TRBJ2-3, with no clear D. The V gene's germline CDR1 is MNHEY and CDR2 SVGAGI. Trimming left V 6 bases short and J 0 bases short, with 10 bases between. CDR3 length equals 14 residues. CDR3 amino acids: CASSVSDSTDTQYF. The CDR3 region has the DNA TGTGCCAGCAGCGTCTCAGATAGCACAGATACGCAGTATTTT.

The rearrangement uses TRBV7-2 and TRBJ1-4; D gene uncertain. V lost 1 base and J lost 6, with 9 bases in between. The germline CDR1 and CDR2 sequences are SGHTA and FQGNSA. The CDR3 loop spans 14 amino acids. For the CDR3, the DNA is TGTGCCAGCAGCTTAGTGAGCCGGGATGAAAAACTGTTTTTT. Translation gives CASSLVSRDEKLFF. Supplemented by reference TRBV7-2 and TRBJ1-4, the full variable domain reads GAGVSQSPSNKVTEKGKDVELRCDPISGHTALYWYRQSLGQGLEFLIYFQGNSAPDKSGLPSDRFSAERTGGSVSTLTIQRTQQEDSAVYLCASSLVSRDEKLFFGSGTQLSVL.

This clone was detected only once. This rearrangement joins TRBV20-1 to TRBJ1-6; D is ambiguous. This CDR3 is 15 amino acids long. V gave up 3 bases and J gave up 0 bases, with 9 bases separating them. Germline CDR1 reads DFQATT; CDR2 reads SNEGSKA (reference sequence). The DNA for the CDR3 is TGCAGTGCTAGTGGCACGAGCTCCTATAATTCACCCCTCCACTTT. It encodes CSASGTSSYNSPLHF.

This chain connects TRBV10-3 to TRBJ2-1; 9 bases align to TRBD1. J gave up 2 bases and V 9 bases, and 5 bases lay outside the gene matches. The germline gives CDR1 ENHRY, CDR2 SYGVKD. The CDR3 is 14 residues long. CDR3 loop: CAISGQGTYNEQFF. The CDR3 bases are TGTGCCATATCGGGACAGGGAACCTACAATGAGCAGTTCTTC.

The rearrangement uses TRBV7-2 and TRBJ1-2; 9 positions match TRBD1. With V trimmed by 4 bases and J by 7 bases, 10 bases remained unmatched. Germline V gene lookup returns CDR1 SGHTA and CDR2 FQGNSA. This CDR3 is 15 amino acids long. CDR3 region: CASSSQYRGRSGYTF. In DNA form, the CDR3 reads TGTGCCAGCAGCTCCCAGTACAGGGGGCGCAGTGGCTACACCTTC.

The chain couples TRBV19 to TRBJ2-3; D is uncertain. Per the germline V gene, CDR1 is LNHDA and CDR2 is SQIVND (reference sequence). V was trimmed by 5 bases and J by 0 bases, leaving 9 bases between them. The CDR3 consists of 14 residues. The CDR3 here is CASSSRSSTDTQYF. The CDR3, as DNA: TGTGCCAGTAGTTCCCGGAGTAGCACAGATACGCAGTATTTT.

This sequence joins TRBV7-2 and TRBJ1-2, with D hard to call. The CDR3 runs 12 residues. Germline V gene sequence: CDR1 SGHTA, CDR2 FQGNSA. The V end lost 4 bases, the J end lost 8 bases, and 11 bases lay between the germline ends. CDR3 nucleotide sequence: TGTGCCAGCAGCTATCAAGAGGGCGGCTACACCTTC. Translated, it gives CASSYQEGGYTF.

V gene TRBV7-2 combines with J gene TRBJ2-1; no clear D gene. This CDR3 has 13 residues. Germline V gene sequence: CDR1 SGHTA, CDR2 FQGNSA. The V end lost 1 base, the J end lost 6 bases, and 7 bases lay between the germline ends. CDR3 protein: CASSLETANEQFF. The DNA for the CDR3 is TGTGCCAGCAGCTTAGAAACAGCCAATGAGCAGTTCTTC. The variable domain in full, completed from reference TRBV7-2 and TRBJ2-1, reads GAGVSQSPSNKVTEKGKDVELRCDPISGHTALYWYRQSLGQGLEFLIYFQGNSAPDKSGLPSDRFSAERTGGSVSTLTIQRTQQEDSAVYLCASSLETANEQFFGPGTRLTVL.

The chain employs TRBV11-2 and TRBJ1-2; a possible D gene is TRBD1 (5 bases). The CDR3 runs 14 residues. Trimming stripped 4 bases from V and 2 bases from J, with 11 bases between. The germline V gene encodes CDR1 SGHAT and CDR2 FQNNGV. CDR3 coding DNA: TGTGCCAGCAGCTCTACACGGGGGAACTATGGCTACACCTTC. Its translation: CASSSTRGNYGYTF.

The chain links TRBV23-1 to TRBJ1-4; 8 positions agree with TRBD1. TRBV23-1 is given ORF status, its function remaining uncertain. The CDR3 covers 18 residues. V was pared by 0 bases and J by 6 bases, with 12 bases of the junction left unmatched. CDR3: CASSQSGRGRVEYEKLFF. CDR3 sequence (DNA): TGCGCCAGCAGTCAATCGGGCAGGGGGCGCGTGGAGTATGAAAAACTGTTTTTT.

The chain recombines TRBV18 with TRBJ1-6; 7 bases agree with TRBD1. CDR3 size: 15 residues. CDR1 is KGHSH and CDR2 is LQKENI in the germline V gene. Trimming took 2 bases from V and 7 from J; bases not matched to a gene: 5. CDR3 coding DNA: TGTGCCAGCTCACCAACGACAGGGAGAAATTCACCCCTCCACTTT. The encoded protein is CASSPTTGRNSPLHF. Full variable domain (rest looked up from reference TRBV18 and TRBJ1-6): NAGVMQNPRHLVRRRGQEARLRCSPMKGHSHVYWYRQLPEEGLKFMVYLQKENIIDESGMPKERFSAEFPKEGPSILRIQQVVRGDSAAYFCASSPTTGRNSPLHFGNGTRLTVT.

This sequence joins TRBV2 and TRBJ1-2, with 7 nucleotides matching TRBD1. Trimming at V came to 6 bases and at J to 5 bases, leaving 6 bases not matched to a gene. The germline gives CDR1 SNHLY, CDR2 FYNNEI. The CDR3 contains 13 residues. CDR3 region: CASRVTGVYGYTF. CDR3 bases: TGTGCCAGCAGAGTTACAGGGGTATATGGCTACACCTTC.

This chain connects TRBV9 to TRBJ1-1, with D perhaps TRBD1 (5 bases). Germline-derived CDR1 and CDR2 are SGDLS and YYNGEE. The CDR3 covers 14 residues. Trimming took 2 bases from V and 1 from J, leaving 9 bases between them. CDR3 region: CASSVGGTNTEAFF. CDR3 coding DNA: TGTGCCAGCAGCGTCGGGGGTACGAACACTGAAGCTTTCTTT.

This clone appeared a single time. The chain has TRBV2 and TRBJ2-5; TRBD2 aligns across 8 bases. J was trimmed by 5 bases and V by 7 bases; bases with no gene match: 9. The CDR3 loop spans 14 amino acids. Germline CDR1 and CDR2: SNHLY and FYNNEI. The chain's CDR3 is CASTTGGLPETQYF. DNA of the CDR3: TGTGCCAGCACCACGGGGGGGCTGCCCGAGACCCAGTACTTC.

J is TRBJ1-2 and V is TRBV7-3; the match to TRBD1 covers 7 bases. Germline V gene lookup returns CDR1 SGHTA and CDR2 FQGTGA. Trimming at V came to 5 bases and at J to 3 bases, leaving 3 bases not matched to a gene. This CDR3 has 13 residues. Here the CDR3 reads CASSMGQYYGYTF. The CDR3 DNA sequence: TGTGCCAGCAGCATGGGACAGTACTATGGCTACACCTTC.

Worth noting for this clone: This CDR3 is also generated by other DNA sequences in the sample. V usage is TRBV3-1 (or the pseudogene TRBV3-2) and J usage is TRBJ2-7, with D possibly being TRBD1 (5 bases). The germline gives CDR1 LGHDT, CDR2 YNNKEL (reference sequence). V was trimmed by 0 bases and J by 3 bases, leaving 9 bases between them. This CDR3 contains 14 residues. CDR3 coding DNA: TGTGCCAGCAGCCAAGAACAGGCGAGCTACGAGCAGTACTTC. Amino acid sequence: CASSQEQASYEQYF.

The CDR3 DNA follows: TGCAGCGTTGTTGGACAGGGGGTAGGACGTGGCACCTACGAGCAGTACTTC. Residues: CSVVGQGVGRGTYEQYF. The chain links TRBV29-1 to TRBJ2-7; 10 bases are a match to TRBD1. J gave up 2 bases and V 4 bases, and 14 bases lay outside the gene matches. CDR3 length: 17 amino acids. The germline CDR1 and CDR2 sequences are SQVTM and ANQGSEA.

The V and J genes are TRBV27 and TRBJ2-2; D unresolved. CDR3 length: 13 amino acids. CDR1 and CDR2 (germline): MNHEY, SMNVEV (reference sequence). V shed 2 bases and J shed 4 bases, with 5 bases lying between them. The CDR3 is CASSLKSTGELFF. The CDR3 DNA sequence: TGTGCCAGCAGTTTAAAGAGCACCGGGGAGCTGTTTTTT.

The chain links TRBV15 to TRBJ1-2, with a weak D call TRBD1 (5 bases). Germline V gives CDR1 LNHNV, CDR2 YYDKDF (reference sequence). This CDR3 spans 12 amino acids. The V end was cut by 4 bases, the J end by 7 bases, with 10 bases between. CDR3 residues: CATSNQGVGYTF. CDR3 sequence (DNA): TGTGCCACCAGCAACCAAGGGGTTGGCTACACCTTC.

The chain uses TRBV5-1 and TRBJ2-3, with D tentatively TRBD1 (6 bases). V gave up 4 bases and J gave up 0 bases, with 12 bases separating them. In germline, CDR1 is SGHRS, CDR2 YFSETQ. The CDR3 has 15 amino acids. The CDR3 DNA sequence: TGCGCCAGCAGCCGCGGACAGATGAGCACAGATACGCAGTATTTT. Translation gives CASSRGQMSTDTQYF.

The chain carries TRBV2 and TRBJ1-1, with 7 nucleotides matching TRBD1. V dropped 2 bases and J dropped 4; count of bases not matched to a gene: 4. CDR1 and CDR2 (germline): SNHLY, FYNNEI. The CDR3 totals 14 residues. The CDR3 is CASSELTGVTEAFF. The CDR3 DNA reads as TGTGCCAGCAGTGAACTTACAGGGGTCACTGAAGCTTTCTTT.